A selection of T cell receptor beta chains follows, all from one sample in a study of CD8 T cells in ankylosing spondylitis. TCRdb itself ran the 5' RACE reads through MiXCR, one entry per CDR3 protein. Among roughly 130,000 distinct CDR3 sequences listed, roughly 13% were seen once. Sequenced input: blood, either unsorted or a sorted T cell fraction (not recorded which). The source of these receptors is a female donor with ankylosing spondylitis or in good health (not recorded which). The CDR3 runs from the conserved cysteine through the conserved F or W. D genes are given only for firm matches. The size entry is marked missing in some rows and otherwise reads once, few, many or a size class.

j_call,v_call,d_call,clone_size,cdr3_aa,cdr3_nt
TRBJ2-5,TRBV20-1,.,few,CSARRQGETQYF,TGCAGTGCTAGGAGGCAGGGCGAGACCCAGTACTTC
TRBJ2-7,TRBV5-1,.,many,CASSLEGDEQYF,TGCGCCAGCAGCTTAGAGGGGGACGAGCAGTACTTC
TRBJ1-1,TRBV20-1,.,few,CSAGADMANTEAFF,TGCAGTGCCGGGGCGGATATGGCGAACACTGAAGCTTTCTTT
TRBJ2-7,TRBV5-1,.,few,CASSWQTGSGYEQYF,TGCGCCAGCAGCTGGCAGACCGGGTCGGGCTACGAGCAGTACTTC
TRBJ1-1,TRBV30,.,.,CAWSVQGATEAFF,TGTGCCTGGAGTGTACAAGGGGCCACTGAAGCTTTCTTT
TRBJ1-5,TRBV20-1,TRBD1,many,CSARLRGSNQPQHF,TGCAGTGCTAGGCTCAGGGGGAGCAATCAGCCCCAGCATTTT
TRBJ2-1,TRBV20-1,TRBD2,.,CSARDRRGGFGQFF,TGCAGTGCTAGAGATAGGCGGGGGGGATTCGGGCAGTTCTTC
TRBJ2-1,TRBV5-1,.,.,CASSLAQNNEQFF,TGCGCCAGCAGCTTGGCACAAAACAATGAGCAGTTCTTC
TRBJ1-5,TRBV5-5,TRBD1,.,CASSFGTAFNQPQHF,TGTGCCAGCAGCTTCGGGACAGCTTTCAATCAGCCCCAGCATTTT
TRBJ2-1,TRBV5-1,.,few,CASSRGRGSVYNEQFF,TGCGCCAGCAGCCGGGGAAGGGGGAGCGTGTACAATGAGCAGTTCTTC
TRBJ1-1,TRBV19,TRBD1,few,CASRLGQMNTEAFF,TGTGCCAGTAGGCTGGGACAGATGAACACTGAAGCTTTCTTT
TRBJ2-1,TRBV5-1,.,few,CASSPPKGNEQFF,TGCGCCAGCAGCCCCCCCAAAGGCAATGAGCAGTTCTTC
TRBJ1-1,TRBV3-1,TRBD1,few,CASSQGGGLGEAFF,TGTGCCAGCAGCCAAGGAGGGGGCTTGGGTGAAGCTTTCTTT
TRBJ2-5,TRBV12-3/TRBV12-4,TRBD1,.,CASSLGDSVYQETQYF,TGTGCCAGCAGTTTAGGGGACAGCGTTTACCAAGAGACCCAGTACTTC
TRBJ2-2,TRBV5-4,.,few,CASSFSPPWARANTGELFF,TGTGCCAGCAGCTTTAGCCCTCCGTGGGCTAGGGCGAACACCGGGGAGCTGTTTTTT
TRBJ2-2,TRBV5-1,TRBD2,.,CVSSSIWTSGRAANTGELFF,TGCGTCAGCAGCTCCATATGGACTAGCGGGAGGGCCGCGAACACCGGGGAGCTGTTTTTT
TRBJ2-1,TRBV11-2,TRBD2,many,CASRRGVDEQFF,TGTGCCAGCAGACGGGGGGTGGATGAGCAGTTCTTC
TRBJ2-7,TRBV20-1,.,.,CSARDLSEYEQYF,TGCAGTGCTAGAGATCTTAGCGAATACGAGCAGTACTTC
TRBJ2-1,TRBV7-2,TRBD2,.,CASSREASGANEQFF,TGTGCCAGCAGCCGGGAGGCTAGCGGGGCCAATGAGCAGTTCTTC
TRBJ1-2,TRBV7-2,TRBD1,.,CASSLGTGGFRGYTF,TGTGCCAGCAGCCTGGGGACAGGGGGATTTCGGGGCTACACCTTC
TRBJ1-6,TRBV15,.,many,CATSEGENSPLHF,TGTGCCACCAGCGAGGGAGAGAATTCACCCCTCCACTTT
TRBJ1-3,TRBV20-1,.,many,CSARIAGNTIYF,TGCAGTGCTAGGATTGCAGGAAACACCATATATTTT
TRBJ2-3,TRBV30,.,many,CAWSRGTTDTQYF,TGTGCCTGGAGTAGGGGGACAACAGATACGCAGTATTTT
TRBJ2-7,TRBV4-1,.,.,CASSQDRSSYEQYF,TGCGCCAGCAGCCAAGACCGTAGCTCCTACGAGCAGTACTTC
TRBJ2-7,TRBV6-5,TRBD1,few,CASSYGTGTPYEQYF,TGTGCCAGCAGTTACGGGACAGGGACCCCCTACGAGCAGTACTTC
TRBJ2-2,TRBV13,TRBD1,few,CASSLGDRGSTGELFF,TGTGCCAGCAGCTTAGGGGACAGGGGGAGCACCGGGGAGCTGTTTTTT
TRBJ1-1,TRBV10-3,.,.,CAIRTRTDTEAFF,TGTGCCATCAGGACCAGGACCGACACTGAAGCTTTCTTT
TRBJ2-2,TRBV12-3/TRBV12-4,.,many,CASSLGVGELFF,TGTGCCAGCAGTTTGGGGGTCGGGGAGCTGTTTTTT
TRBJ2-5,TRBV29-1,TRBD2,many,CSVVNSGAETQYF,TGCAGCGTTGTGAATAGCGGGGCAGAGACCCAGTACTTC
TRBJ2-7,TRBV7-3,TRBD2,.,CASSLTASGRADEQYF,TGTGCCAGCAGCTTAACCGCTAGCGGGAGGGCCGATGAGCAGTACTTC
TRBJ2-1,TRBV7-3,.,few,CASSPGLGVGDEQFF,TGTGCCAGCAGCCCGGGCCTAGGGGTCGGGGATGAGCAGTTCTTC
TRBJ2-7,TRBV7-9,.,many,CASSLGGPYEQYF,TGTGCCAGCAGCTTAGGGGGACCCTACGAGCAGTACTTC
TRBJ1-5,TRBV28,TRBD1,few,CASSIHRGESNQPQHF,TGTGCCAGCAGTATCCACAGGGGAGAGAGCAATCAGCCCCAGCATTTT
TRBJ2-3,TRBV5-1,TRBD2,.,CASSPGLAGGRDTQYF,TGCGCCAGCAGCCCGGGACTAGCGGGGGGTCGGGATACGCAGTATTTT
TRBJ1-2,TRBV4-2,TRBD1,few,CASSQAPQGADYGYTF,TGTGCCAGCAGCCAAGCGCCCCAGGGGGCAGACTATGGCTACACCTTC
TRBJ2-7,TRBV2,TRBD2,.,CASSVSLAGESYEQYF,TGTGCCAGCAGTGTGAGTTTAGCGGGAGAGTCTTACGAGCAGTACTTC
TRBJ2-2,TRBV7-8,TRBD2,.,CASSLWTSGGSQLFF,TGTGCCAGCAGCTTATGGACTAGCGGGGGTTCGCAGCTGTTTTTT
TRBJ2-7,TRBV19,TRBD1,.,CASRTSGTGYEQYF,TGTGCCAGTAGAACTTCCGGGACAGGGTACGAGCAGTACTTC